A selection of T cell receptor beta chains follows, all from one sample in a study of regulatory dendritic cells for organ transplantation. Assay used: immunoSEQ multiplex PCR; TCRdb lists only in-frame clones, some missing. The data contain 35,000 to 40,000 clones, around 90% of them singletons. Specimen: naive CD8+ T cells from blood. These receptors all come from a human donor in good health. CDR3s include the opening cysteine and the closing phenylalanine or tryptophan. The order of the fields is J gene, CDR3 length, V gene, D gene, clone size, CDR3 DNA, CDR3 protein. The D gene is left open where the match is weak. For some rows the clone size is stated as once, few or many, or as a class when expanded; others skip it.

j_gene: TRBJ2-1
len: 15
v_gene: TRBV27
d_gene: TRBD2
abundance: NA
CDR3nt: TGTGCCAGCAGTAGGGGGACTAGCGTATACAATGAGCAGTTCTTC
CDR3aa: CASSRGTSVYNEQFF

j_gene: TRBJ2-2
len: 16
v_gene: TRBV7-9
d_gene: TRBD1
abundance: NA
CDR3nt: TGTGCCAGCAGGAGACAGGGAGACGCGAACACCGGGGAGCTGTTTTTT
CDR3aa: CASRRQGDANTGELFF

j_gene: TRBJ2-1
len: 15
v_gene: TRBV7-2
d_gene: NA
abundance: NA
CDR3nt: TGTGCCAGCAGCTCCCGAGCTAGCTCCTACAATGAGCAGTTCTTC
CDR3aa: CASSSRASSYNEQFF

j_gene: TRBJ1-1
len: 14
v_gene: TRBV7-6
d_gene: NA
abundance: once
CDR3nt: TGTGCCAGCAGCCCGAACCCTGGGACGACTGAAGCTTTCTTT
CDR3aa: CASSPNPGTTEAFF

j_gene: TRBJ1-2
len: 15
v_gene: TRBV9
d_gene: TRBD1
abundance: NA
CDR3nt: TGTGCCAGCAGCGTAGCTCGGACAGGGTACTATGGCTACACCTTC
CDR3aa: CASSVARTGYYGYTF

j_gene: TRBJ1-2
len: 13
v_gene: TRBV4-1
d_gene: NA
abundance: NA
CDR3nt: TGCGCCAGCAGCCAAGATGGGTACCGCGGCTACACCTTC
CDR3aa: CASSQDGYRGYTF

j_gene: TRBJ1-5
len: 15
v_gene: TRBV11-3
d_gene: NA
abundance: NA
CDR3nt: TGTGCCAGCAGCGTAAACAGGGATAGCAATCAGCCCCAGCATTTT
CDR3aa: CASSVNRDSNQPQHF

j_gene: TRBJ1-2
len: 14
v_gene: TRBV19
d_gene: TRBD1
abundance: once
CDR3nt: TGTGCCAGTATTAGGACAGGGTTGGACTATGGCTACACCTTC
CDR3aa: CASIRTGLDYGYTF

j_gene: TRBJ1-5
len: 15
v_gene: TRBV12-2
d_gene: NA
abundance: NA
CDR3nt: TGTGCCAGCAGCACGGGACAGGGTAGCGATCAGCCCCAGCATTTT
CDR3aa: CASSTGQGSDQPQHF

j_gene: TRBJ2-1
len: 17
v_gene: TRBV7-9
d_gene: NA
abundance: NA
CDR3nt: TGTGCCAGCACCCCCCCGATGGCGGGTGGTTATTATAATGAGCAGTTCTTC
CDR3aa: CASTPPMAGGYYNEQFF

j_gene: TRBJ1-1
len: 14
v_gene: TRBV5-4
d_gene: NA
abundance: few
CDR3nt: TGTGCCAGCAGCTTGGAAGTTCAGAACACTGAAGCTTTCTTT
CDR3aa: CASSLEVQNTEAFF

j_gene: TRBJ1-6
len: 16
v_gene: TRBV11-2
d_gene: NA
abundance: NA
CDR3nt: TGTGCCAGCAGCTTAGATTTTCCGGGGTATAATTCACCCCTCCACTTT
CDR3aa: CASSLDFPGYNSPLHF

j_gene: TRBJ1-2
len: 17
v_gene: TRBV4-2
d_gene: NA
abundance: few
CDR3nt: TGTGCCAGCAGCCCGAACCCATATTTACAGGGATCCTATGGCTACACCTTC
CDR3aa: CASSPNPYLQGSYGYTF

j_gene: TRBJ2-4
len: 13
v_gene: TRBV19
d_gene: NA
abundance: NA
CDR3nt: TGTGCCAGTAGTCCCAAGGAAGGCAGACACACGTACTTC
CDR3aa: CASSPKEGRHTYF

j_gene: TRBJ2-3
len: 15
v_gene: TRBV19
d_gene: NA
abundance: NA
CDR3nt: TGTGCCAGTAGTATAGGCCTTTACCGGACAGATACGCAGTATTTT
CDR3aa: CASSIGLYRTDTQYF

j_gene: TRBJ2-7
len: 12
v_gene: TRBV27
d_gene: TRBD2
abundance: NA
CDR3nt: TGTGCCAGTACTAGCGGACCCTACGAGCAGTACTTC
CDR3aa: CASTSGPYEQYF

j_gene: TRBJ2-7
len: 14
v_gene: TRBV27
d_gene: NA
abundance: NA
CDR3nt: TGTGCCAGCAGTGACCTCGTAGGGGGATACGAGCAGTACTTC
CDR3aa: CASSDLVGGYEQYF

j_gene: TRBJ2-1
len: 15
v_gene: TRBV13
d_gene: TRBD2
abundance: NA
CDR3nt: TGTGCCAGCAGCTTAGGCGGGGGGGCCGGTGTTGAGCAGTTCTTC
CDR3aa: CASSLGGGAGVEQFF

j_gene: TRBJ1-1
len: 14
v_gene: TRBV11-1
d_gene: NA
abundance: NA
CDR3nt: TGTGCCAGCAGCTTAGGGCAGCTGAACACTGAAGCTTTCTTT
CDR3aa: CASSLGQLNTEAFF

j_gene: TRBJ2-5
len: 14
v_gene: TRBV2
d_gene: TRBD1
abundance: NA
CDR3nt: TGTGCCAGCAGCGATAGGGACAGGGAAGAGACCCAGTACTTC
CDR3aa: CASSDRDREETQYF

j_gene: TRBJ2-5
len: 15
v_gene: TRBV9
d_gene: NA
abundance: NA
CDR3nt: TGTGCCAGCAGCGTAGAAGGGGGATTGCAAGAGACCCAGTACTTC
CDR3aa: CASSVEGGLQETQYF

j_gene: TRBJ2-3
len: 18
v_gene: TRBV9
d_gene: TRBD2
abundance: once
CDR3nt: TGTGCCAGCAGCGGTCCCGGGACTAGCGGGAGGGCTTCAGATACGCAGTATTTT
CDR3aa: CASSGPGTSGRASDTQYF

j_gene: TRBJ2-1
len: 15
v_gene: TRBV4-2
d_gene: NA
abundance: NA
CDR3nt: TGTGCCAGCAGCTCCCCAGGGGTGGGCGGGAATGAGCAGTTCTTC
CDR3aa: CASSSPGVGGNEQFF

j_gene: TRBJ1-1
len: 15
v_gene: TRBV4-2
d_gene: NA
abundance: NA
CDR3nt: TGTGCCAGCAGCCAAGACTCAGGGGCGAACACTGAAGCTTTCTTT
CDR3aa: CASSQDSGANTEAFF

j_gene: TRBJ2-3
len: 12
v_gene: TRBV7-6
d_gene: NA
abundance: NA
CDR3nt: TGTGCCAGCAGCGATAGCACAGATACGCAGTATTTT
CDR3aa: CASSDSTDTQYF

j_gene: TRBJ1-1
len: 14
v_gene: TRBV13
d_gene: TRBD1
abundance: NA
CDR3nt: TGTGCCAGCAGTCCCCACCCACAGGGGACTGAAGCTTTCTTT
CDR3aa: CASSPHPQGTEAFF

j_gene: TRBJ2-7
len: 15
v_gene: TRBV4-3
d_gene: NA
abundance: once
CDR3nt: TGCGCCAGCAGCCAAGCGTCTTCGGGCCACTACGAGCAGTACTTC
CDR3aa: CASSQASSGHYEQYF

j_gene: TRBJ2-5
len: 14
v_gene: TRBV4-3
d_gene: TRBD2
abundance: NA
CDR3nt: TGCGCCAGCAGCCGAGCGGGGGAGAAAGAGACCCAGTACTTC
CDR3aa: CASSRAGEKETQYF